This T cell receptor (beta chain) was identified in a study of blood T cell repertoires in COVID-19. About the study: COVID-19 samples from acute and convalescent phases originated in the United States, Italy and Spain. The analysed material was cDNA or gDNA that came from T cells, B-cell-depleted T cells, or PBMCs.

Original handling: Nucleated cell number was recorded as an estimate derived from reference gene primer amplification. Sequencing was performed with immunoSEQ multiplex PCR; in TCRdb, only in-frame clones are kept and a portion is missing. The D gene and trimming were derived from the DNA, and the V and J assignments and clone size from that table. The sample consists of a few hundred thousand clones, roughly 86% of them appearing once. Input material: peripheral blood. This clonotype was sampled from a man between 18 and 35 years old with active or convalescent COVID-19.

The chain's CDR3 is CASGLIHSGRGVGETQYF. The DNA of the CDR3 is TGTGCTAGTGGTTTGATTCATAGCGGGAGAGGGGTAGGAGAGACCCAGTACTTC. The V call is TRBV12-5, the J call TRBJ2-5, with TRBD2 matching over 9 bases. Germline CDR1 reads LGHNT; CDR2 reads FRNRAP. Trimming took 2 bases from V and 4 from J; bases not matched to a gene: 14. The CDR3 sequence is 18 residues long. Drawing the rest from reference TRBV12-5 and TRBJ2-5, the complete variable domain is DARVTQTPRHKVTEMGQEVTMRCQPILGHNTVFWYRQTMMQGLELLAYFRNRAPLDDSGMPKDRFSAEMPDATLATLKIQPSEPRDSAVYFCASGLIHSGRGVGETQYFGPGTRLLVL.